The following is a TCR beta chain sequence with its context. The antigen it recognizes is unknown. The sample holds no much larger clone one base away, and base qualities are not on file. The library was obtained by the immunoSEQ multiplex PCR assay. In its TCRdb copy, this immuneACCESS table keeps in-frame sequences only and misses some clones. Where compared with another copy, unresolved V genes explain less than half of these, and the others have no known cause. The sample has roughly 710,000 clones on record, approximately 85% of them singletons. Under 0.012% of the sample is taken by the ten largest. The CDR3 runs 15 residues from the cysteine to the phenylalanine. Solely the CDR3 DNA is kept, with 45 bases framed from the first base. V is clipped by 6 bases and J by 0 bases, and the sequence between their germline boundaries is 11 bases long. CDR1 and CDR2, per the germline V gene, are SNHLY and FYNNEI.

This sample is drawn from a study of shared T cell receptors in the human thymus (TCRdb year 2021). Regarding the complete study: The study examined how self-reactive, shared T-cell receptor alpha chains are generated in the human thymus.

These data were also filed under a second study, of human thymus T cells. The second source states: Donors were immunologically healthy infants undergoing open corrective cardiac surgery for congenital heart defects in Finland. Thymus tissue was collected as surgical resects that were removed during corrective cardiac surgery. Usage of V and J gene segments appeared to be biased in both the thymic and the peripheral blood repertoires. According to the related research, thymic TCR repertoires were highly overlapping among unrelated individuals. TCR alpha and beta repertoires from about 8 infant thymus samples and four related peripheral blood samples were characterized in the study. Donor ages ranging from roughly 7 to 250 days were recorded, and over 5 male and a couple of female infants were included in the cohort. Thymocytes were freed from the tissue by mechanical means and kept at -70 degrees C as pellets of 10-30 million cells. A QIAsymphony instrument was used to extract genomic DNA from the frozen cell pellets. The immunoSEQ multiplex PCR assay was used to amplify the TCRB and TCRAD loci from a standardized quantity of quality-controlled genomic DNA. The amplicons covered the V(D)J region and were long enough to include the CDR3 and to identify the V and J genes. Amplicon sequencing was performed on an Illumina platform through the commercial immunoSEQ service. Primer bias and sequencing errors were corrected using previously described methods, and TCRAD and TCRB definitions followed the IMGT database. immunoSEQ Analyzer 3.0 and VDJTools were used for repertoire analysis, which covered basic statistics, V/J segment usage, diversity estimates, rarefaction and pairwise overlap. Chao1, ChaoE, Efron-Thisted, Shannon and inverse Simpson indices were used to estimate diversity, which was also estimated on datasets down-sampled to the smallest sample. Repertoire overlap was assessed by strict matching of CDR3 nucleotide sequence, V gene and J gene, and clustering was done by Jaccard-based multidimensional scaling. On average, roughly 810,000 unique TCRB clonotypes were obtained from thymus samples, compared with approximately 80,000 from blood samples.

Sequencing was performed on thymocytes. Recombination joined TRBV2 with TRBJ1-4; D gene: possibly TRBD1, on 5 matching bases. The TCR comes from a girl less than two years old with a congenital heart defect. Donor details come from another sample of the same person, matched by shared clones. DNA sequence: TGTGCCAGCAGGACGAACAGGACAACTAATGAAAAACTGTTTTTT. The translation is CASRTNRTTNEKLFF.